The clone carrying this T cell receptor beta chain showed up just a few times. Its target is not known. Coverage ceases 3 residues before the CDR3 finishes, and the germline J gene fills in the end. This specimen comes from a study of T cell clonality in common variable immunodeficiency. Broader study findings: Common variable immunodeficiency TCR beta sequences reportedly had fewer deletions and N-nucleotide insertions. T cell subpopulation sequencing would be needed to explain CVID clonality.

The CDR3 loop spans 14 amino acids. The germline gives CDR1 SGHRS, CDR2 YFSETQ. Trimming pared 3 bases from V and 5 bases from J, leaving 13 bases between. The table came from immunoSEQ multiplex PCR; TCRdb's copy has only in-frame clones and leaves some out. This sample comprises about 28,000 clones, none seen once only. All CVID subjects were on immunoglobulin replacement for at least one year. Each donor provided roughly 4.5 to 8.5 ml of heparinized whole blood. The chain uses TRBV5-1 and TRBJ2-3; TRBD2 is a possible D gene (6 bases). The clonotype originates from a human donor with common variable immunodeficiency. Sequences were obtained from peripheral blood mononuclear cells. CDR3 bases read: TGCGCCAGCAGCTCCGGCGGCGGGGTAGATACG. Translating gives CASSSGGGVDT. The CDR3, in full, reads CASSSGGGVDTQYF.